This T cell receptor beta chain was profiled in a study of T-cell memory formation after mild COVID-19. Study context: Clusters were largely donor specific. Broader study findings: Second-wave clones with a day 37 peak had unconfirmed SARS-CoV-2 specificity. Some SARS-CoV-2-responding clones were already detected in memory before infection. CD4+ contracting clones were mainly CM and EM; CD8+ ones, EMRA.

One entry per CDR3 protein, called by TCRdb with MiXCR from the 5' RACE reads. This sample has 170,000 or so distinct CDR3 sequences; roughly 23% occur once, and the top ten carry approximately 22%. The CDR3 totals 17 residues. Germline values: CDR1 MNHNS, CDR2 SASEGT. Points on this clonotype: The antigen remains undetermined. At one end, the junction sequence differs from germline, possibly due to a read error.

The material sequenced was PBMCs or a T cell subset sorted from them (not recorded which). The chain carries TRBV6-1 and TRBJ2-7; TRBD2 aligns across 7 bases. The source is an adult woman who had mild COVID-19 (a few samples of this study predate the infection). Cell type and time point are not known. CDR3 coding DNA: TGTGCCAGCACTGAACTCCTGACAGTCGCGGGAGAACACGAGCAGTACTTC. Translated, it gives CASTELLTVAGEHEQYF.